This is a list of T cell receptor beta chains from one sample in a study of T cell responses to AZD1222 COVID-19 vaccine. TCRdb's table, derived via immunoSEQ multiplex PCR, lists solely in-frame clones and lacks some. This sample yields 160,000 or so clones, of which around nine tenths are seen a single time; more than 5.5% belongs to the top ten. This specimen was peripheral blood, taken on day 0 of AZD1222 vaccination. The source of these receptors is an adult in good health. Both conserved end residues are part of each CDR3. D genes are given only for firm matches. Only part of the rows carry a size: once, few, many, or a class if the clone is expanded.

J gene | V gene | clone size | D gene | CDR3 length | CDR3 DNA | CDR3 protein
TRBJ1-3 | TRBV7-2 | many | . | 18 | TGTGCCAGCAGCTTAGCCCCCGGACAAGCTCGATGGGATTACACCATATATTTT | CASSLAPGQARWDYTIYF
TRBJ1-1 | TRBV27 | once | . | 14 | TGTGCCAGCAGTTTGCGGATTGTGAACACTGAAGCTTTCTTT | CASSLRIVNTEAFF
TRBJ1-4 | TRBV25-1 | . | . | 16 | TGTGCCAGCAGTGAGAGATGGAGGGGAGGGGGTGAAAAACTGTTTTTT | CASSERWRGGGEKLFF
TRBJ2-1 | TRBV4-3 | . | TRBD2 | 15 | TGCGCCAGCAGCCAAGAGAGACTAGCAAACAATGAGCAGTTCTTC | CASSQERLANNEQFF
TRBJ2-7 | TRBV14 | . | TRBD1 | 17 | TGTGCCAGCAGCAAATTAACCCCGACAGGGGGCCTCTACGAGCAGTACTTC | CASSKLTPTGGLYEQYF
TRBJ2-1 | TRBV29-1 | . | . | 15 | TGCAGCGTTGAAGGGTTTCTATTTTCAAACTCCGAGCAGTTCTTC | CSVEGFLFSNSEQFF
TRBJ1-5 | TRBV2 | . | TRBD1 | 16 | TGTGCCAGCAGCTCCGGGACAGGGGCAAGCAATCAGCCCCAGCATTTT | CASSSGTGASNQPQHF
TRBJ2-5 | TRBV3-1/TRBV3-2 | once | . | 16 | TGTGCCAGCAGCCAAAGGGGGGGGCTTGGCCAAGAGACCCAGTACTTC | CASSQRGGLGQETQYF
TRBJ1-5 | TRBV15 | . | TRBD1 | 16 | TGTGCCACCAGCAGGGGAGGACAGGGGGAAAATCAGCCCCAGCATTTT | CATSRGGQGENQPQHF
TRBJ1-5 | TRBV19 | . | TRBD1 | 17 | TGTGCCAGTAGTATAGGCACAGGGGCATATAGCAATCAGCCCCAGCATTTT | CASSIGTGAYSNQPQHF
TRBJ1-4 | TRBV19 | . | TRBD1 | 15 | TGTGCCAGTAGTGCCGAAGGGACAGGGGCCGAAAAACTGTTTTTT | CASSAEGTGAEKLFF
TRBJ1-2 | TRBV6-2/TRBV6-3 | . | TRBD1 | 13 | TGTGCCAGCAGTAGACAGGGACCCTATGGCTACACCTTC | CASSRQGPYGYTF
TRBJ1-4 | TRBV25-1 | . | . | 14 | TGTGCCAGCAGGGAAACCGGGACAAAGGAAAAACTGTTTTTT | CASRETGTKEKLFF
TRBJ1-5 | TRBV5-8 | . | . | 14 | TGTGCCAGCAGCTGGGGGATGGGTGGCCAGCCCCAGCATTTT | CASSWGMGGQPQHF
TRBJ2-6 | TRBV5-4 | . | . | 15 | TGTGCCAGCAGCAAAGAGCTCTCTGGGGCCAACGTCCTGACTTTC | CASSKELSGANVLTF
TRBJ1-3 | TRBV14 | . | TRBD1 | 21 | TGTGCCAGCAGCCAAGGACCCACAACCGGGACAGTGGTTAGCTCTGGAAACACCATATATTTT | CASSQGPTTGTVVSSGNTIYF
TRBJ2-1 | TRBV6-2/TRBV6-3 | . | TRBD1 | 16 | TGTGCCAGCAGTTACCTACAGGGGGCTTTCGACAATGAGCAGTTCTTC | CASSYLQGAFDNEQFF
TRBJ1-5 | TRBV19 | . | . | 13 | TGTGCCAGTAGTCGTCTGATCAATCAGCCCCAGCATTTT | CASSRLINQPQHF
TRBJ2-5 | TRBV7-2 | . | . | 13 | TGTGCCAGCAGCTTACAGGTCCGAGAGACCCAGTACTTC | CASSLQVRETQYF
TRBJ1-2 | TRBV4-2 | . | TRBD1 | 15 | TGTGCCAGCAGCCGATCAGGGGGCGCGGATTATGGCTACACCTTC | CASSRSGGADYGYTF